The 3 T cell receptor beta chains below were found in one sample sequenced in a study of OX40 agonist ivuxolimab in advanced cancers. Sequencing used immunoSEQ multiplex PCR; TCRdb keeps in-frame clones, though not all of them. In the table there are around 33,000 clones, 84% of which are singletons. The input for sequencing was CD4+ or CD8+ T cells sorted from blood, taken in a trial of the OX40 agonist ivuxolimab. The source is an adult with an advanced solid tumor such as melanoma, head and neck, liver or kidney cancer.

V gene TRBV10-3 combines with J gene TRBJ2-7; D is ambiguous. The CDR3 runs to 15 residues. V was clipped by 2 bases and J by 7 bases, with 18 bases between them. CDR1 and CDR2 from the germline V gene are ENHRY and SYGVKD. In nucleotides, the CDR3 is TGTGCCATCAGTGAGCTCCGGGCTACTCTGGCGGAGCAGTACTTC. This encodes CAISELRATLAEQYF.

This chain connects TRBV6-1 to TRBJ2-7, with unresolved D. The V end lost 3 bases, the J end lost 2 bases, and 11 bases lay between the germline ends. The CDR3 extends over 14 amino acids. The germline V gene has CDR1 MNHNS and CDR2 SASEGT. The CDR3 here is CASSESGFPYEQYF. CDR3 nucleotides: TGTGCCAGCAGTGAGTCCGGGTTTCCCTACGAGCAGTACTTC.

Details on this clone: One end of the junction does not line up with germline, which may come from a read error. The chain employs TRBV12-5 and TRBJ1-1, with D hard to call. Germline V gene sequence: CDR1 LGHNT, CDR2 FRNRAP. The CDR3 loop spans 13 amino acids. The CDR3 sequence is CASSAWLNTETFF. Written as DNA, the CDR3 is TGTGCTAGTTCCGCGTGGTTGAACACTGAAACTTTCTTT.